This T cell receptor beta chain was sequenced for a study of blood T cell repertoires in COVID-19. The CDR3 sequence is 16 residues long. Germline CDR1 reads LNHDA; CDR2 reads SQIVND (reference sequence). Trimming took 5 bases from V and 4 from J; bases not matched to a gene: 9. Assay used: immunoSEQ multiplex PCR; TCRdb lists only in-frame clones, some missing. This table has some 72,000 clones, roughly 89% appearing once. The chain employs TRBV19 and TRBJ1-1; 11 positions agree with TRBD1. Material for sequencing was peripheral blood. The sequence was collected from a man between 60 and 70 years old with acute or convalescent COVID-19. CDR3: CASSPRTGGLFTEAFF. For the CDR3, the DNA is TGTGCCAGTAGTCCCCGGACAGGGGGCTTGTTCACTGAAGCTTTCTTT.